The 24 T cell receptor beta chains presented below share a single source sample, sequenced in a study of blood T cell repertoires in COVID-19. The repertoire was sequenced with immunoSEQ multiplex PCR; TCRdb's copy has only in-frame clones and lacks some. The sample carries over 200,000 clones, roughly 80% recorded once. The specimen sequenced was peripheral blood. These TCRs come from a human donor in a cohort sampled during active COVID-19.

The chain employs TRBV7-9 and TRBJ2-1; the D gene is possibly TRBD2 (6 bases). The V and J ends lost 3 bases and 6 bases respectively, with 9 bases between them. The CDR3 spans 13 residues. Germline V gene data show CDR1 as SEHNR and CDR2 as FQNEAQ (reference sequence). CDR3 residues: CASSFTSLNEQFF. The CDR3 DNA is TGTGCCAGCAGCTTTACTAGCCTCAATGAGCAGTTCTTC.

The V gene is TRBV29-1, the J gene TRBJ2-2, with D maybe TRBD2 (7 bases). In germline, CDR1 is SQVTM, CDR2 ANQGSEA. V lost 5 bases and J lost 0, with 10 bases in between. This CDR3 has 14 residues. The CDR3 reads CSVRGASNTGELFF. The CDR3 region has the DNA TGCAGCGTTCGGGGGGCTTCGAACACCGGGGAGCTGTTTTTT.

The chain is built from TRBV2 and TRBJ2-6; perhaps TRBD1 as D (5 bases). The CDR3 loop spans 13 amino acids. The germline V gene has CDR1 SNHLY and CDR2 FYNNEI. The V gene lost 4 bases and the J gene lost 5 bases, with 6 bases spanning the gap. CDR3 nucleotide sequence: TGTGCCAGCAGTGGGGGCTGGGCCAACGTCCTGACTTTC. It specifies CASSGGWANVLTF.

This chain joins TRBV29-1 and TRBJ2-1; D perhaps matches TRBD2 (6 bases). Trimming pared 4 bases from V and 2 bases from J, leaving 12 bases between. CDR3 length: 14 residues. Germline V gives CDR1 SQVTM, CDR2 ANQGSEA. The CDR3 sequence is CSVAGRRAYNEQFF. The CDR3 DNA follows: TGCAGCGTTGCAGGGAGGAGGGCCTACAATGAGCAGTTCTTC.

The V gene is TRBV9, the J gene TRBJ1-6, with 9 positions matching TRBD1. V trimming: 3 bases; J trimming: 2 bases; junction bases outside the gene matches: 12. The length of the CDR3 is 19 residues. Looked up from germline, CDR1 is SGDLS and CDR2 is YYNGEE. In nucleotides, the CDR3 is TGTGCCAGCAGCGGCGCCTCGGACAGGGGAGGGCCCTATAATTCACCCCTCCACTTT. This encodes CASSGASDRGGPYNSPLHF.

V is TRBV4-3 and J is TRBJ1-2; no reliable D call. CDR1 and CDR2 (germline): LGHNA, YSLEER. Between the trimmed V and J ends, which lost 0 bases and 0 bases, there was a span of 5 bases. This CDR3 contains 14 residues. CDR3 nucleotides: TGCGCCAGCAGCCAAGACAGTACTAACTATGGCTACACCTTC. Its translation: CASSQDSTNYGYTF.

This clone was counted a few times. This chain uses TRBV7-2 with TRBJ2-3; 7 nucleotides line up with TRBD2. CDR1 SGHTA and CDR2 FQGNSA come from the germline V gene. The trim removed 2 bases at V and 5 bases at J, leaving 13 bases unmatched. The CDR3 has 17 residues. CDR3 DNA: TGTGCCAGCAGCTTAAGTTTCGGCGGGGGTCGAATAGATACGCAGTATTTT. This sequence encodes CASSLSFGGGRIDTQYF.

This rearrangement joins TRBV9 to TRBJ1-5; D possibly corresponds to TRBD1 (6 bases). The CDR3 is 14 residues long. Germline V gives CDR1 SGDLS, CDR2 YYNGEE. Between the trimmed V and J ends, which lost 0 bases and 3 bases, there was a span of 7 bases. The CDR3 protein is CASSVGQANQPQHF. CDR3 DNA: TGTGCCAGCAGCGTAGGACAGGCCAATCAGCCCCAGCATTTT.

The chain couples TRBV19 to TRBJ1-1; unclear D gene. Trimming shortened V by 3 bases and J by 11 bases, and 16 bases separated the two germline ends. Germline V CDR1 and CDR2: LNHDA, SQIVND (reference sequence). CDR3 length: 13 residues. The CDR3, as DNA: TGTGCCAGTAGTATTTCTGGCGGAGATTCGGCTTTCTTT. It encodes CASSISGGDSAFF.

Judged by abundance, this clone is medium-sized. The gene calls are TRBV5-6 and TRBJ2-7; 7 nucleotides agree with TRBD1. Germline V gene lookup returns CDR1 SGHDT and CDR2 YYEEEE. This CDR3 spans 15 amino acids. V lost 4 bases to trimming and J lost 0 bases; unmatched junction nucleotides: 7. The CDR3 DNA reads as TGTGCCAGCAGCGACACAGGGGACGACTCCTACGAGCAGTACTTC. This gives the protein CASSDTGDDSYEQYF.

This clone was seen more than once but under ten times. The chain employs TRBV6-5 and TRBJ2-7; D is unresolved. The CDR3 sequence is 12 residues long. With 4 bases removed from V and 6 bases from J, the gap between germline ends came to 10 bases. CDR1 is MNHEY, CDR2 SVGAGI, per germline. DNA for the CDR3: TGTGCCAGCAGTTTTGTTGGCGGCGAGCAGTACTTC. Amino acids: CASSFVGGEQYF.

The chain recombines TRBV5-1 with TRBJ1-1; D unclear. This CDR3 has 15 amino acids. V gave up 2 bases and J gave up 4 bases, with 15 bases separating them. Germline CDR1 is SGHRS and CDR2 is YFSETQ. The DNA for the CDR3 is TGCGCCAGCAGCTTCCTGGAGCCGAAGTTCACTGAAGCTTTCTTT. Encoded protein: CASSFLEPKFTEAFF.

The chain's CDR3 is CATSRDRLAGAAYNEQFF. CDR3 DNA sequence: TGTGCCACCAGCAGAGATAGGCTAGCGGGAGCTGCATACAATGAGCAGTTCTTC. The chain is built from TRBV15 and TRBJ2-1; 10 bases are a match to TRBD2. V shed 0 bases and J 4 bases; nucleotides not matched to a gene: 9. Germline loops: CDR1 LNHNV, CDR2 YYDKDF (reference sequence). The CDR3 runs to 18 residues.

The chain combines TRBV7-2 with TRBJ2-1, with 10 bases fitting TRBD2. CDR1 and CDR2 (germline): SGHTA, FQGNSA. The CDR3 is made up of 15 amino acids. With 0 bases clipped from V and 11 bases from J, the junction kept 7 bases outside the gene matches. For the CDR3, the DNA is TGTGCCAGCAGCTTAGCTCCAGCGGGAGGGCGGAAGCAGTTCTTC. Translating gives CASSLAPAGGRKQFF.

V and J are TRBV3-1 (or the pseudogene TRBV3-2) and TRBJ2-3, with 9 bases matching TRBD2. Germline values: CDR1 LGHDT, CDR2 YNNKEL (reference sequence). V gave up 9 bases and J gave up 0 bases; unmatched junction bases: 13. The CDR3 runs 17 residues. The DNA of the CDR3 is TGTGCCAGTCTGGGGCTAGCGGGGATCCCTAGCACAGATACGCAGTATTTT. The encoded protein is CASLGLAGIPSTDTQYF.

V usage is TRBV18 and J usage is TRBJ2-1; tentatively, D is TRBD1 (6 bases). Germline-derived CDR1 and CDR2 are KGHSH and LQKENI. Trimming removed 2 bases from V and 9 bases from J, with 11 bases in between. The CDR3 consists of 13 residues. CDR3 loop: CASSPIQGGEQFF. DNA for the CDR3: TGTGCCAGCTCACCAATACAGGGCGGTGAGCAGTTCTTC.

The V and J genes are TRBV15 and TRBJ1-4; 10 positions match TRBD1. Germline CDR1 and CDR2: LNHNV and YYDKDF (reference sequence). After removal of 2 bases from V and 8 bases from J, the junction contained 8 bases not matched to a gene. The CDR3 covers 16 residues. CDR3 DNA: TGTGCCACCAGCAGAAATTCCGGGACAGGGGACGAAAAACTGTTTTTT. Translating gives CATSRNSGTGDEKLFF. Using reference TRBV15 and TRBJ1-4 for the parts outside the CDR3, the full variable domain is DAMVIQNPRYQVTQFGKPVTLSCSQTLNHNVMYWYQQKSSQAPKLLFHYYDKDFNNEADTPDNFQSRRPNTSFCFLDIRSPGLGDTAMYLCATSRNSGTGDEKLFFGSGTQLSVL.

Remarks on this clone: Other DNA sequences of this sample code for an identical CDR3. The CDR3 spells CASSYGGQGLSGYTF. CDR3 bases: TGTGCCAGCAGTTACGGTGGGCAGGGCTTAAGTGGCTACACCTTC. The chain uses TRBV6-5 and TRBJ1-2; the D gene is possibly TRBD1 (5 bases). The CDR3 loop spans 15 amino acids. The germline gives CDR1 MNHEY, CDR2 SVGAGI. Deletions cut 2 bases from V and 7 bases from J, with 17 bases between.

This chain joins TRBV18 and TRBJ1-5; tentative D call: TRBD1 (5 bases). Germline CDR1 is KGHSH and CDR2 is LQKENI. This CDR3 has 15 amino acids. The V end lost 3 bases, the J end lost 7 bases, and 16 bases lay between the germline ends. CDR3 amino acids: CASSPGQGSGQPQHF. CDR3 DNA: TGTGCCAGCTCACCGGGGCAGGGATCAGGACAGCCCCAGCATTTT.

The V gene is TRBV6-5, the J gene TRBJ1-1; D ambiguous. The germline V gene has CDR1 MNHEY and CDR2 SVGAGI. Trimming took 5 bases from V and 0 from J, leaving 7 bases between them. This CDR3 comprises 13 residues. The CDR3 protein is CASSPSVNTEAFF. CDR3 nucleotides: TGTGCCAGCAGTCCCAGTGTGAACACTGAAGCTTTCTTT.

V is TRBV7-3 and J is TRBJ1-4; unclear D gene. The CDR3 is made up of 16 amino acids. Trimming left V 2 bases short and J 2 bases short, with 12 bases between. Germline V lookup: CDR1 SGHTA, CDR2 FQGTGA. CDR3: CASSLRGGATNEKLFF. CDR3 coding DNA: TGTGCCAGCAGCTTACGAGGAGGTGCGACTAATGAAAAACTGTTTTTT.

The chain recombines TRBV5-6 with TRBJ1-6; TRBD1 matches at 8 bases. Germline loops: CDR1 SGHDT, CDR2 YYEEEE. Trimming removed 2 bases from V and 6 bases from J; junction bases left unmatched: 1. The CDR3 sequence is 14 residues long. This chain's CDR3 is CASSFDRGNSPLHF. CDR3 sequence (DNA): TGTGCCAGCAGCTTTGACAGGGGTAATTCACCCCTCCACTTT.

The V gene is TRBV20-1, the J gene TRBJ2-5; 11 bases align to TRBD2. Trimming cost V 3 bases and J 3 bases; bases outside gene matches: 6. The CDR3 has 15 residues. The germline V gene has CDR1 DFQATT and CDR2 SNEGSKA (reference sequence). The CDR3 protein is CSASEGSGREETQYF. CDR3 nucleotides: TGCAGTGCTAGTGAGGGTAGCGGGAGGGAAGAGACCCAGTACTTC.

The CDR3 region is CASSQLNEQFF. The DNA of the CDR3 is TGTGCCAGCAGCCAACTCAATGAGCAGTTCTTC. The rearrangement uses TRBV3-1 (or the pseudogene TRBV3-2) and TRBJ2-1; D call uncertain. The CDR3 spans 11 residues. Trimming removed 2 bases from V and 6 bases from J, with 2 bases in between. Germline values: CDR1 LGHDT, CDR2 YNNKEL (reference sequence).